Below, 6 T cell receptor beta chains from the same sample are listed, as sequenced in a study of T cell repertoires in cytomegalovirus infection. TCRdb re-analysed the reads in MiXCR, keeping a single row per CDR3 protein. Counted here are fewer than 550,000 distinct CDR3 sequences, more than 15% occurring once; the ten biggest clones make up more than 20%. Sequencing was done on a sample of CD8+ T cells from PBMCs. The receptors originated from a human donor in good health (CMV status not recorded). Some clones in this sample may be carry-over from other donors' samples.

The chain recombines TRBV5-1 with TRBJ2-1; 9 bases agree with TRBD2. Germline trimming cut 3 bases from V and 8 bases from J; bases unmatched to any gene: 6. This CDR3 is built from 14 residues. CDR1 is SGHRS and CDR2 is YFSETQ in the germline V gene. The CDR3 protein is CASSYSGSVDEQFF. DNA of the CDR3: TGCGCCAGCAGCTATAGCGGGAGTGTCGATGAGCAGTTCTTC.

There are a few counts of this clonotype. The chain recombines TRBV12-5 with TRBJ1-1; the match to TRBD1 covers 8 bases. V trimming: 2 bases; J trimming: 0 bases; junction bases outside the gene matches: 2. The CDR3 loop spans 15 amino acids. Germline lookup yields CDR1 LGHNT and CDR2 FRNRAP. The CDR3 spells CASGLPDRVNTEAFF. The CDR3 DNA reads TGTGCTAGTGGTTTGCCGGACAGGGTGAACACTGAAGCTTTCTTT.

A word on this clonotype: The CDR3 end shows no conserved phenylalanine or tryptophan, and so a read error is likely. This rearrangement joins TRBV28 to TRBJ2-3; D call uncertain. The CDR3 covers 10 residues. V was pared by 8 bases and J by 5 bases, with 5 bases between. Germline V gene sequence: CDR1 MDHEN, CDR2 SYDVKM. CDR3 sequence reads: CASYGDTQYL. The CDR3 bases are TGTGCCAGCTATGGAGATACGCAGTATTTG.

In its sample, this clonotype was seen a few times. V and J are TRBV7-3 and TRBJ2-1; 11 bases match TRBD2. CDR1 and CDR2 from the germline V gene are SGHTA and FQGTGA. This CDR3 is 13 amino acids long. Losses at the gene ends were 1 base for V and 13 bases for J; bases not matched to a gene: 3. CDR3 DNA sequence: TGTGCCAGCAGCTTAATAGCGGGGGGGGATCAGTTCTTC. Protein product: CASSLIAGGDQFF.

This clonotype was observed many times. This sequence joins TRBV12-3 or TRBV12-4 and TRBJ2-5; no reliable D call. The CDR3 runs 13 residues. The V and J ends lost 6 bases and 2 bases respectively, with 10 bases between them. The CDR3 sequence is CASRDPTQETQYF. The CDR3 DNA follows: TGTGCCAGCAGGGATCCAACTCAAGAGACCCAGTACTTC.

In this sample, this clonotype turned up many times. The CDR3 nucleotides read TGTGCCAGCAGCCAACCGACTAGCGGGAGTTACGAGCAGTACTTC. Translated, it gives CASSQPTSGSYEQYF. The chain combines TRBV7-9 with TRBJ2-7; TRBD2 agrees at 12 bases. J gave up 4 bases and V 5 bases, and 6 bases lay outside the gene matches. CDR3 length: 15 residues. Germline V gene data show CDR1 as SEHNR and CDR2 as FQNEAQ (reference sequence).